This entry is about one T cell receptor beta chain. This entry belongs to a study of T-cell reconstitution after alpha-beta-depleted transplantation in children. This CDR3 is 15 amino acids long. The germline V and J ends were trimmed by 4 bases and 6 bases, with 16 bases remaining between them. CDR1 SGHRS and CDR2 YFSETQ come from the germline V gene. Unique molecular identifiers were incorporated during preparation of the TCRbeta library. TCRdb recomputed calls from the PCR reads with MiXCR, one row per CDR3 protein. The sample carries about 690,000 distinct CDR3 sequences, 16% recorded once. Source: PBMCs from the stem cell graft donor, taken from the stem cell graft. The V gene is TRBV5-1, the J gene TRBJ2-2; D possibly corresponds to TRBD1 (5 bases). The receptor was isolated from a human donor who donated a stem cell graft to a child with acute myeloid leukemia. CDR3 coding DNA: TGCGCCAGCAGCGTAAGGGGAATGTTCGCCGGGGAGCTGTTTTTT. This sequence encodes CASSVRGMFAGELFF.